Listed below are T cell receptor beta chains from one sample, sequenced in a study of shared clonotypes between healthy human individuals. The table came from immunoSEQ multiplex PCR; TCRdb's copy has only in-frame clones and leaves some out. The repertoire holds over a million clones, around 78% seen once, with roughly 0.61% in the top ten. What was sequenced was memory CD4+ T cells from PBMCs. These receptors were collected from a man between 18 and 29 years old in good health. Some clones in this sample may be carry-over from other donors' samples. Each CDR3 is given with its conserved first and last residue. A D gene is named only where the DNA matches it firmly. Expanded clones are given a class, and other clones once, few, many or no size at all.

CASRDYANTGELFF	TGTGCCAGCCGGGACTATGCGAACACCGGGGAGCTGTTTTTT	TRBV6-5	TRBJ2-2	TRBD2	NA
CASSFRGPNQPQHF	TGTGCCAGCAGCTTCAGGGGTCCCAATCAGCCCCAGCATTTT	TRBV13	TRBJ1-5	NA	once
CASSTGTGANYGYTF	TGTGCCAGTAGTACGGGGACAGGAGCTAACTATGGCTACACCTTC	TRBV19	TRBJ1-2	TRBD1	NA
CASSLTGGWEKLFF	TGTGCCAGCAGTCTAACAGGGGGCTGGGAAAAACTGTTTTTT	TRBV28	TRBJ1-4	TRBD1	NA
CASAGWGLETQYF	TGTGCCAGCGCGGGGTGGGGGTTGGAGACCCAGTACTTC	TRBV7-9	TRBJ2-5	NA	NA
CASSLGSGISQFF	TGTGCCAGCTCCTTGGGTAGCGGGATATCTCAGTTCTTC	TRBV7-9	TRBJ2-1	TRBD2	NA
CASSRGGLADYSYNEQFF	TGCGCCAGCAGCAGGGGGGGACTAGCGGACTACTCCTACAATGAGCAGTTCTTC	TRBV5-1	TRBJ2-1	TRBD2	NA
CAISVVEGTGELFF	TGTGCCATCAGTGTAGTCGAAGGTACCGGGGAGCTGTTTTTT	TRBV10-3	TRBJ2-2	NA	NA
CASRAGANVLTF	TGTGCCAGCAGAGCCGGGGCCAACGTCCTGACTTTC	TRBV28	TRBJ2-6	NA	NA
CASWGSTDTQYF	TGTGCCAGTTGGGGGAGCACAGATACGCAGTATTTT	TRBV28	TRBJ2-3	NA	NA
CASGSGQGTTGELFF	TGTGCTAGTGGTTCTGGACAGGGGACCACCGGGGAGCTGTTTTTT	TRBV12-5	TRBJ2-2	TRBD1	NA
CASSIGTKGGYNEQFF	TGTGCCAGTAGTATCGGGACGAAGGGTGGCTACAATGAGCAGTTCTTC	TRBV19	TRBJ2-1	NA	NA
CASSPGAGRAEAFF	TGTGCCAGCAGCCCAGGCGCGGGTAGGGCTGAAGCTTTCTTT	TRBV7-9	TRBJ1-1	NA	NA
CASSSDSSGANVLTF	TGTGCCAGCAGTAGCGACAGCTCTGGGGCCAACGTCCTGACTTTC	TRBV2	TRBJ2-6	NA	NA
CASSLQSKLFF	TGTGCCAGCAGCCTCCAATCAAAACTGTTTTTT	TRBV7-9	TRBJ1-4	NA	NA